One sample yielded the 5 T cell receptor beta chains listed below, sequenced in a study of preoperative IRX-2 immunotherapy in early breast cancer (dated by TCRdb to between 2018 and 2020). The treatment or condition label, as the study defines it: preoperative locoregional IRX-2 cytokine immunotherapy. Libraries were prepared through the immunoSEQ multiplex PCR assay. TCRdb limited this immuneACCESS table to in-frame rearrangements with V and J called. A share of clones is missing; checked studies link under half to unresolved V genes, and the rest is unexplained. In all, the sample holds under 35,000 clones, and 65% to 85% of those were seen once. The top ten clones comprise under 4% of the sample. Sample collection was performed from a patient treated with IRX-2 immunotherapy. The origin of the receptors is a human donor with breast cancer.

This sequence joins TRBV6-8 and TRBJ2-1; 8 bases agree with TRBD2. This CDR3 contains 14 residues. CDR1 is MNHGY, CDR2 SAAAGT, per germline. J lost 0 bases, V lost 5 bases, and 0 bases had no gene match. CDR3 nucleotides: TGTGCCAGCAGTCTAGCGGGCTCCTACAATGAGCAGTTCTTC. Translation: CASSLAGSYNEQFF.

V gene TRBV11-3 combines with J gene TRBJ2-2; the match to TRBD2 covers 13 bases. CDR3 size: 19 residues. Germline CDR1 reads SGHNT; CDR2 reads YENEEA. The junction had 13 bases not matched to a gene; V was cut back by 5 bases and J by 4 bases. The CDR3, as DNA: TGTGCCAGCAGCCCCCGCGCCCCACTAGCGGGGGGGCCCACCGGGGAGCTGTTTTTT. Its translation: CASSPRAPLAGGPTGELFF.

This chain links TRBV28 with TRBJ1-5; D uncertain. The ends were cut back, 6 bases at V and 3 bases at J, with 12 bases in the middle. The length of the CDR3 is 14 residues. CDR1 is MDHEN and CDR2 is SYDVKM in the germline V gene. The CDR3 DNA reads TGTGCCAGCAGACGGGGTGGAGACAATCAGCCCCAGCATTTT. Translation: CASRRGGDNQPQHF.

The chain joins TRBV11-3 to TRBJ1-3; unclear D gene. Trimming took off 3 bases at V and 0 bases at J, with 9 bases between the two ends. The CDR3 has 15 amino acids. The germline V gene has CDR1 SGHNT and CDR2 YENEEA. CDR3 sequence reads: CASSLEPFSGNTIYF. CDR3 DNA: TGTGCCAGCAGCTTGGAACCGTTCTCTGGAAACACCATATATTTT.

The chain carries TRBV1 and TRBJ1-4. TRBV1 is marked as a pseudogene. The CDR3 runs to 14 residues. DNA of the CDR3: TGCGCCAGCAGCCTCCGGGACGATGGTGAAAAACTGTTTTTT. Translating it yields CASSLRDDGEKLFF.